The 11 T cell receptor beta chains below come from one sample, sequenced in a study of blood T cell repertoires in COVID-19. Profiled with immunoSEQ multiplex PCR; TCRdb holds only in-frame clones, not every one. Of about 160,000 clones in the sample, about 93% were seen once. Source material: peripheral blood. These receptors were collected from a woman between 45 and 60 years old with acute or convalescent COVID-19.

The chain recombines TRBV18 with TRBJ1-2, with 10 nucleotides matching TRBD1. The germline gives CDR1 KGHSH, CDR2 LQKENI. V trimming: 4 bases; J trimming: 5 bases; junction bases outside the gene matches: 7. This CDR3 has 15 residues. The CDR3 loop reads CASSLRTGGPYGYTF. In DNA form, the CDR3 reads TGTGCCAGCTCACTTAGGACAGGGGGTCCTTATGGCTACACCTTC.

The chain uses TRBV5-4 and TRBJ2-4; TRBD1 might be the D (6 bases). V lost 4 bases and J 0 bases, leaving 14 bases between the germline ends. Germline V gives CDR1 SGHNT, CDR2 YYREEE (reference sequence). CDR3 size: 16 residues. CDR3 bases: TGTGCCAGCAGCCCTGGGACACATCTAGCCAAAAACATTCAGTACTTC. Residues: CASSPGTHLAKNIQYF.

This clone was found once. The chain recombines TRBV6-5 with TRBJ2-1; TRBD1 aligns across 12 bases. The CDR3 totals 15 residues. Per germline, CDR1 MNHEY and CDR2 SVGAGI. The V and J ends lost 4 bases and 8 bases, in that order; junction bases with no gene match: 6. CDR3 bases: TGTGCCAGCAGTTGGGGACAGGGGGCCTGGGATGAGCAGTTCTTC. It specifies CASSWGQGAWDEQFF.

The J gene is TRBJ1-2, the V gene TRBV27; D unresolved. The V gene's germline CDR1 is MNHEY and CDR2 SMNVEV (reference sequence). The V and J ends lost 2 bases and 6 bases respectively, with 22 bases between them. The CDR3 sequence is 17 residues long. CDR3 loop: CASSLKGEIFRHDGYTF. The CDR3 DNA is TGTGCCAGCAGTTTAAAAGGAGAAATCTTCCGTCACGATGGCTACACCTTC.

The chain has TRBV2 and TRBJ1-1, with TRBD1 as a possible D gene (5 bases). This CDR3 spans 14 amino acids. The V gene lost 5 bases and the J gene lost 0 bases, with 10 bases spanning the gap. CDR1 and CDR2 from the germline V gene are SNHLY and FYNNEI. The CDR3 sequence: CASSQGLMNTEAFF. In nucleotides, the CDR3 is TGTGCCAGCAGTCAGGGCCTAATGAACACTGAAGCTTTCTTT. Together with reference TRBV2 and TRBJ1-1, the CDR3 gives the full variable domain: EPEVTQTPSHQVTQMGQEVILRCVPISNHLYFYWYRQILGQKVEFLVSFYNNEISEKSEIFDDQFSVERPDGSNFTLKIRSTKLEDSAMYFCASSQGLMNTEAFFGQGTRLTVV.

This chain uses TRBV4-3 with TRBJ2-1; 12 bases are a match to TRBD2. With 0 bases clipped from V and 9 bases from J, the junction kept 12 bases outside the gene matches. Germline V lookup: CDR1 LGHNA, CDR2 YSLEER. The CDR3 totals 18 residues. CDR3 sequence reads: CASSQDPLAGGPGGEQFF. Written as DNA, the CDR3 is TGCGCCAGCAGCCAAGATCCCCTAGCGGGAGGGCCTGGGGGTGAGCAGTTCTTC.

The chain carries TRBV28 and TRBJ1-1, with 7 bases matching TRBD1. CDR3 length equals 15 residues. Germline loops: CDR1 MDHEN, CDR2 SYDVKM. J was trimmed by 3 bases and V by 3 bases; bases with no gene match: 7. The chain's CDR3 is CASSLEGARYTEAFF. For the CDR3, the DNA is TGTGCCAGCAGTTTGGAGGGGGCGAGGTACACTGAAGCTTTCTTT.

V usage is TRBV4-1 and J usage is TRBJ1-2; 7 bases line up with TRBD1. Losses at the gene ends were 2 bases for V and 3 bases for J; bases not matched to a gene: 3. Germline V gives CDR1 MGHRA, CDR2 YSYEKL. CDR3 length: 14 residues. CDR3 amino acids: CASSQSGTDYGYTF. The CDR3 DNA sequence: TGCGCCAGCAGCCAATCCGGGACAGACTATGGCTACACCTTC.

The chain uses TRBV7-2 and TRBJ2-5; D is undetermined. V was shortened by 3 bases and J by 7 bases, with 12 bases between the two germline ends. This CDR3 contains 13 residues. Germline loops: CDR1 SGHTA, CDR2 FQGNSA. This CDR3 reads CASSFGGMGTQYF. In nucleotides, the CDR3 is TGTGCCAGCAGCTTCGGCGGAATGGGGACCCAGTACTTC.

This clone was recorded once. This sequence joins TRBV7-9 and TRBJ1-3; the D is unclear. The V and J ends lost 1 base and 3 bases respectively, with 13 bases between them. There are 16 residues in the CDR3. Germline CDR1 reads SEHNR; CDR2 reads FQNEAQ (reference sequence). CDR3 region: CASSLEGSEFGNTIYF. DNA for the CDR3: TGTGCCAGCAGCTTAGAAGGGAGTGAGTTTGGAAACACCATATATTTT. The full variable domain, in which reference TRBV7-9 and TRBJ1-3 provide the parts outside the CDR3, is DTGVSQNPRHKITKRGQNVTFRCDPISEHNRLYWYRQTLGQGPEFLTYFQNEAQLEKSRLLSDRFSAERPKGSFSTLEIQRTEQGDSAMYLCASSLEGSEFGNTIYFGEGSWLTVV.

The chain recombines TRBV24-1 with TRBJ2-1, with 13 bases that match TRBD2. The CDR3 is 15 amino acids. The trim removed 6 bases at V and 8 bases at J, leaving 6 bases unmatched. Germline CDR1 reads KGHDR; CDR2 reads SFDVKD. The CDR3 protein is CATSPTSGRADEQFF. The DNA of the CDR3 is TGTGCCACCAGTCCCACTAGCGGGAGGGCCGATGAGCAGTTCTTC.